A single sample is the source of the 26 T cell receptor beta chains below, sequenced in a study of immune evolution from preneoplasia to lung adenocarcinoma. Measured with immunoSEQ multiplex PCR; TCRdb has only the in-frame clones, and not every one. The table has about 7,800 clones, roughly 72% seen once. The sample comprised FFPE lung adenocarcinoma in situ tissue. These receptors originate from an older donor with lung adenocarcinoma. Some clones in this sample may be carry-over from other donors' samples.

This clone has just a few counts. The rearrangement links TRBV28 to TRBJ1-1, with D hard to call. The V end lost 4 bases, the J end lost 6 bases, and 18 bases lay between the germline ends. CDR3 length: 15 amino acids. From germline, CDR1 is MDHEN and CDR2 SYDVKM. This CDR3 reads CASSYRGGKGPEAFF. The CDR3 bases are TGTGCCAGCAGTTACCGGGGAGGGAAGGGCCCTGAAGCTTTCTTT.

The chain joins TRBV30 to TRBJ2-5; D perhaps matches TRBD2 (6 bases). The V end was cut by 5 bases, the J end by 5 bases, with 18 bases between. The germline gives CDR1 GTSNPN, CDR2 SVGIG (reference sequence). The CDR3 is 14 residues long. The CDR3 loop reads CAWRAAGPSETQYF. The CDR3 region has the DNA TGTGCCTGGCGGGCGGCGGGACCTTCGGAGACCCAGTACTTC. Looking up the rest from reference TRBV30 and TRBJ2-5 gives the full variable domain: SQTIHQWPATLVQPVGSPLSLECTVEGTSNPNLYWYRQAAGRGLQLLFYSVGIGQISSEVPQNLSASRPQDRQFILSSKKLLLSDSGFYLCAWRAAGPSETQYFGPGTRLLVL.

The chain recombines TRBV12-5 with TRBJ2-7; 8 positions agree with TRBD2. The CDR3 is 16 amino acids. Germline-derived CDR1 and CDR2 are LGHNT and FRNRAP. V shed 0 bases and J 5 bases; nucleotides not matched to a gene: 9. CDR3 sequence (DNA): TGTGCTAGTGGTTTGGTACCGAGCGGGAGAGAGCACGAGCAGTACTTC. Translation: CASGLVPSGREHEQYF.

The CDR3 protein is CARSSGGANTGELFF. In DNA, the CDR3 is TGTGCCAGGAGTAGCGGGGGGGCGAACACCGGGGAGCTGTTTTTT. The chain carries TRBV2 and TRBJ2-2, with 11 bases aligning to TRBD2. Germline values: CDR1 SNHLY, CDR2 FYNNEI. The CDR3 extends over 15 amino acids. Germline trimming cut 9 bases from V and 0 bases from J; bases unmatched to any gene: 3.

The chain carries TRBV27 and TRBJ2-7; D possibly uses TRBD1 or TRBD2 (6 bases each). The CDR3 loop spans 15 amino acids. V was clipped by 6 bases and J by 5 bases, with 20 bases between them. Germline V lookup: CDR1 MNHEY, CDR2 SMNVEV (reference sequence). In DNA form, the CDR3 reads TGTGCCAGCAGGTCGGGGACACGGGGGACCCACGAGCAGTACTTC. Amino acids: CASRSGTRGTHEQYF.

The chain recombines TRBV2 with TRBJ2-3; D call uncertain. Deletions cut 3 bases from V and 2 bases from J, with 9 bases between. Germline V gene lookup returns CDR1 SNHLY and CDR2 FYNNEI. This CDR3 comprises 14 residues. Here the CDR3 reads CASSDWRSTDTQYF. The CDR3 DNA reads as TGTGCCAGCAGTGACTGGCGGTCCACAGATACGCAGTATTTT. The whole variable domain, filled in from reference TRBV2 and TRBJ2-3, reads EPEVTQTPSHQVTQMGQEVILRCVPISNHLYFYWYRQILGQKVEFLVSFYNNEISEKSEIFDDQFSVERPDGSNFTLKIRSTKLEDSAMYFCASSDWRSTDTQYFGPGTRLTVL.

V gene TRBV29-1 combines with J gene TRBJ2-3, with 7 positions matching TRBD1. The CDR3 has 14 amino acids. Germline V gene lookup returns CDR1 SQVTM and CDR2 ANQGSEA. The V segment lost 6 bases and the J segment 3 bases; nucleotides outside the gene matches: 9. The CDR3 loop reads CSVFDRAGTDTQYF. DNA of the CDR3: TGCAGCGTCTTCGACAGGGCGGGTACAGATACGCAGTATTTT.

V and J are TRBV28 and TRBJ2-1; D perhaps matches TRBD1 (5 bases). The germline V gene encodes CDR1 MDHEN and CDR2 SYDVKM. The ends were cut back, 10 bases at V and 8 bases at J, with 24 bases in the middle. This CDR3 has 15 amino acids. CDR3 DNA sequence: TGTGCCAACAACACAGGCAACCGGTGGTCCTATGAGCAGTTCTTC. This sequence encodes CANNTGNRWSYEQFF.

This sequence joins TRBV13 and TRBJ1-1; 10 nucleotides agree with TRBD1. Germline V CDR1 and CDR2: PRHDT, FYEKMQ (reference sequence). The junction had 6 bases not matched to a gene; V was cut back by 5 bases and J by 6 bases. The CDR3 is 14 amino acids. The CDR3 reads CASSLRQGAAEAFF. The CDR3 coding sequence is TGTGCCAGCAGCCTACGACAGGGGGCGGCTGAAGCTTTCTTT.

The CDR3 sequence: CATSRERGGGTDTQYF. The CDR3 DNA sequence: TGTGCCACCAGCAGAGAACGGGGCGGGGGCACAGATACGCAGTATTTT. The chain is built from TRBV15 and TRBJ2-3; a possible D gene is TRBD2 (6 bases). Germline CDR1 and CDR2: LNHNV and YYDKDF (reference sequence). Trimming removed 0 bases at V and 1 base at J, with 11 bases between. This CDR3 has 16 residues.

V usage is TRBV6-5 and J usage is TRBJ1-2, with 7 bases that match TRBD1. V gave up 6 bases and J gave up 6 bases; unmatched junction bases: 7. Germline-derived CDR1 and CDR2 are MNHEY and SVGAGI. This CDR3 is 13 amino acids long. CDR3 coding DNA: TGTGCCAGCAGCCAGGGGGACAGCAATGGCTACACCTTC. Translating gives CASSQGDSNGYTF.

This chain connects TRBV19 to TRBJ1-1; D not certain. This CDR3 contains 14 residues. Trimming left V 4 bases short and J 2 bases short, with 11 bases between. Germline-derived CDR1 and CDR2 are LNHDA and SQIVND (reference sequence). The CDR3 DNA sequence: TGTGCCAGTAGTAGACACTCTTTTAACACTGAAGCTTTCTTT. Amino acid sequence: CASSRHSFNTEAFF.

This clone was seen just once. The chain couples TRBV5-1 to TRBJ2-3; D not resolved. The V and J ends lost 5 bases and 3 bases respectively, with 16 bases between them. The germline CDR1 and CDR2 sequences are SGHRS and YFSETQ. The CDR3 is 15 amino acids. Here the CDR3 DNA reads TGCGCCAGCAGACCCCAGCCGCTGGAGACAGATACGCAGTATTTT. This sequence encodes CASRPQPLETDTQYF.

The chain couples TRBV30 to TRBJ1-6, with D uncertain. CDR1 and CDR2 (germline): GTSNPN, SVGIG (reference sequence). Trimming removed 3 bases at V and 6 bases at J, with 3 bases between. The CDR3 totals 11 residues. CDR3 residues: CAWRLNSPLHF. The CDR3, as DNA: TGTGCCTGGAGACTTAATTCACCCCTCCACTTT.

V is TRBV29-1 and J is TRBJ2-5, with a tentative D call TRBD2 (6 bases). This CDR3 is 15 amino acids long. V was shortened by 0 bases and J by 6 bases, with 17 bases between the two germline ends. Per the germline V gene, CDR1 is SQVTM and CDR2 is ANQGSEA. The CDR3 spells CSVEDLAAGRKTQYF. CDR3 nucleotides: TGCAGCGTTGAAGACCTAGCCGCAGGGAGGAAGACCCAGTACTTC.

The chain couples TRBV7-9 to TRBJ1-4; D is possibly TRBD1 (5 bases). Germline CDR1 and CDR2: SEHNR and FQNEAQ (reference sequence). There are 15 residues in the CDR3. V lost 0 bases and J lost 7, with 12 bases in between. CDR3 in amino acids: CASSLARGVGEKLFF. Here the CDR3 DNA reads TGTGCCAGCAGCTTAGCGCGGGGGGTTGGTGAAAAACTGTTTTTT. The full variable domain, its missing parts supplied by reference TRBV7-9 and TRBJ1-4, is DTGVSQNPRHKITKRGQNVTFRCDPISEHNRLYWYRQTLGQGPEFLTYFQNEAQLEKSRLLSDRFSAERPKGSFSTLEIQRTEQGDSAMYLCASSLARGVGEKLFFGSGTQLSVL.

In this sample, this clone turned up a few times. The V and J genes are TRBV14 and TRBJ2-5, with D perhaps TRBD2 (6 bases). The germline CDR1 and CDR2 sequences are SGHDN and FVKESK. CDR3 length: 14 amino acids. The ends were cut back, 4 bases at V and 5 bases at J, with 14 bases in the middle. The CDR3 loop reads CASSRELARETQYF. CDR3 sequence (DNA): TGTGCCAGCAGCCGAGAACTAGCCCGGGAGACCCAGTACTTC.

The chain uses TRBV19 and TRBJ2-7, with D possibly TRBD1 on 5 matching bases. The CDR3 contains 11 residues. Per the germline V gene, CDR1 is LNHDA and CDR2 is SQIVND (reference sequence). Deletions cut 7 bases from V and 7 bases from J, with 11 bases between. The CDR3: CASKTKGEQYF. DNA of the CDR3: TGTGCCAGTAAAACTAAGGGGGAGCAGTACTTC.

The chain joins TRBV19 to TRBJ1-2, with 12 bases matching TRBD1. The germline V gene has CDR1 LNHDA and CDR2 SQIVND (reference sequence). There are 15 residues in the CDR3. V shed 3 bases and J 7 bases; nucleotides not matched to a gene: 6. CDR3 amino acids: CASSIGDRGLGGYTF. Here the CDR3 DNA reads TGTGCCAGTAGTATTGGGGACAGGGGGCTCGGTGGCTACACCTTC.

This sequence joins TRBV18 and TRBJ2-2; D gene unclear. V dropped 2 bases and J dropped 3 bases, with 7 bases sitting between them. The CDR3 length is 14 residues. Germline V gene lookup returns CDR1 KGHSH and CDR2 LQKENI. The DNA for the CDR3 is TGTGCCAGCTCACCAGGGATCGACACCGGGGAGCTGTTTTTT. Translated: CASSPGIDTGELFF.

The CDR3 protein is CASSPRQDNTDTQYF. CDR3 coding DNA: TGTGCCAGTAGTCCCCGACAGGACAACACAGATACGCAGTATTTT. The chain recombines TRBV19 with TRBJ2-3, with D possibly TRBD1 on 6 matching bases. Trimming left V 5 bases short and J 2 bases short, with 14 bases between. Germline lookup yields CDR1 LNHDA and CDR2 SQIVND (reference sequence). This CDR3 spans 15 amino acids.

This clone has just a few counts. The J gene is TRBJ1-4, the V gene TRBV19; D is unresolved. The CDR3 totals 13 residues. Germline V CDR1 and CDR2: LNHDA, SQIVND (reference sequence). V was pared by 5 bases and J by 6 bases, with 10 bases between. CDR3 loop: CASSSAAYEKLFF. The CDR3 DNA is TGTGCCAGTAGTTCGGCTGCTTATGAAAAACTGTTTTTT.

The chain combines TRBV7-8 with TRBJ1-1, with D perhaps TRBD1 (6 bases). With 1 base removed from V and 9 bases from J, the gap between germline ends came to 12 bases. The CDR3 is 13 residues long. Germline CDR1 is SGHVS and CDR2 is FQNEAQ. The CDR3 spells CASSLVAGTKAFF. The CDR3 nucleotides read TGTGCCAGCAGCTTAGTGGCCGGGACAAAAGCTTTCTTT.

The chain joins TRBV30 to TRBJ2-4, with D possibly called TRBD1 or TRBD2 (5 bases each). The germline gives CDR1 GTSNPN, CDR2 SVGIG (reference sequence). CDR3 length: 15 residues. V was trimmed by 4 bases and J by 0 bases, leaving 13 bases between them. This CDR3 is CAWTPQGVAKNIQYF. CDR3 in DNA: TGTGCCTGGACCCCCCAGGGAGTAGCCAAAAACATTCAGTACTTC.

This chain links TRBV6-6 with TRBJ2-7; 9 bases agree with TRBD2. The CDR3 sequence is 16 residues long. J was trimmed by 0 bases and V by 6 bases; bases with no gene match: 9. Germline V CDR1 and CDR2: MNHNY, SVGAGI (reference sequence). CDR3 residues: CASRRPGTSSSYEQYF. The CDR3 coding sequence is TGTGCCAGCAGACGCCCCGGGACTAGCAGCTCCTACGAGCAGTACTTC.

V gene TRBV27 combines with J gene TRBJ2-3, with a weak D call TRBD1 (5 bases). Germline CDR1 MNHEY, CDR2 SMNVEV (reference sequence). Trimming took off 0 bases at V and 1 base at J, with 8 bases between the two ends. The CDR3 contains 15 residues. The CDR3, as DNA: TGTGCCAGCAGTTTATCAGGGGATGGCACAGATACGCAGTATTTT. Amino acid sequence: CASSLSGDGTDTQYF.